The present entry profiles one TCR beta chain with its context. What it binds is not known. It was 3,000 to 4,000 ng of total RNA that each TCR library used. TCRdb re-called the 5' RACE reads and gives one entry per CDR3 protein, without DNA. Found here are some 200,000 distinct CDR3 sequences; the top ten clones hold about 8%. The sample comes from a study of monozygotic twins with inflammatory bowel disease. Findings of the study overall: Added variability in patient repertoires may stem from differing immunosuppressive treatments. IBD patients had lower TCRbeta diversity (inverse Simpson) than healthy co-twins. For IBD patients, clonotypes shared with others were fewer than for healthy twins, especially with disease activity.

Looked up from germline, CDR1 is SQVTM and CDR2 is ANQGSEA. This CDR3 region has 13 residues. The chain joins TRBV29-1 to TRBJ2-2; TCRdb returns TRBD2, unconfirmable since there is no DNA. Material: blood. This sequence was found in a human donor with ulcerative colitis or Crohn's disease, or a healthy co-twin of an affected twin (not recorded which). CDR3 residues: CSSSGREAGELFF.